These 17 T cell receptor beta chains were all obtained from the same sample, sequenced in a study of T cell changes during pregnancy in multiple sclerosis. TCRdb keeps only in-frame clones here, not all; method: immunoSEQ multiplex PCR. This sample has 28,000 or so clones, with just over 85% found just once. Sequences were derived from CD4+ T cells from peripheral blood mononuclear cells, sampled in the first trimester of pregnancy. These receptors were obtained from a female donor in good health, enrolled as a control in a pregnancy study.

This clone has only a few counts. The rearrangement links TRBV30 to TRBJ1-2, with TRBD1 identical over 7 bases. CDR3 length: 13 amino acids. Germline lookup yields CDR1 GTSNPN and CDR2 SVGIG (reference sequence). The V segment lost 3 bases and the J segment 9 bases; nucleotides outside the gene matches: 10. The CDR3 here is CAWSLGQGDRYTF. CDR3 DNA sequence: TGTGCCTGGAGCTTGGGGCAGGGGGATCGCTACACCTTC. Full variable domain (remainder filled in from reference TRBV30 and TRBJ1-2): SQTIHQWPATLVQPVGSPLSLECTVEGTSNPNLYWYRQAAGRGLQLLFYSVGIGQISSEVPQNLSASRPQDRQFILSSKKLLLSDSGFYLCAWSLGQGDRYTFGSGTRLTVV.

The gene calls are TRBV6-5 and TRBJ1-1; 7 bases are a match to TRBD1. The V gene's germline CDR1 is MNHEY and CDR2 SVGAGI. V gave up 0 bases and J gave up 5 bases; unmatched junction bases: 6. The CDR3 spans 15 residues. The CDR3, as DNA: TGTGCCAGCAGTTACTCAGGGGGCCTATCTACTGAAGCTTTCTTT. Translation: CASSYSGGLSTEAFF.

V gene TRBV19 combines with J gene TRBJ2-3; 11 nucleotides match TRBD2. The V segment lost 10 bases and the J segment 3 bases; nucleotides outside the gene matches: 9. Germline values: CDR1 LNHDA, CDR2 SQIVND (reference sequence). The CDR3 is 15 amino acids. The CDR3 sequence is CATSPGLADTDTQYF. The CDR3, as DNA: TGTGCCACCTCACCGGGACTAGCGGATACAGATACGCAGTATTTT.

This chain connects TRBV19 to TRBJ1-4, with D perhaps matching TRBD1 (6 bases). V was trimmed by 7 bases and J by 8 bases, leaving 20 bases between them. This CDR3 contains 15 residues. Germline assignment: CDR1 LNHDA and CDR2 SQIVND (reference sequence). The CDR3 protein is CASKRIEQGQEKLFF. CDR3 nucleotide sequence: TGTGCCAGTAAGAGAATAGAACAGGGTCAAGAAAAACTGTTTTTT.

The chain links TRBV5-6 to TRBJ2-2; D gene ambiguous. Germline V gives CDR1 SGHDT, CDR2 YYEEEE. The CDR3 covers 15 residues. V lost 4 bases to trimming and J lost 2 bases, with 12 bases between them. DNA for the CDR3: TGTGCCAGCAGCCAGACACCCCTCAACACCGGGGAGCTGTTTTTT. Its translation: CASSQTPLNTGELFF.

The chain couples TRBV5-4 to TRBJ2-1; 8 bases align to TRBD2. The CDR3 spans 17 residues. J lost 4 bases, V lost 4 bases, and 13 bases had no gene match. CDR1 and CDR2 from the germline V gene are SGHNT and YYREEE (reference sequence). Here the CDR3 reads CASSRSGGAAYYNEQFF. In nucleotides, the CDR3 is TGTGCCAGCAGCCGATCCGGGGGGGCCGCGTATTACAATGAGCAGTTCTTC. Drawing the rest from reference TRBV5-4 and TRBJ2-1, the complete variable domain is ETGVTQSPTHLIKTRGQQVTLRCSSQSGHNTVSWYQQALGQGPQFIFQYYREEENGRGNFPPRFSGLQFPNYSSELNVNALELDDSALYLCASSRSGGAAYYNEQFFGPGTRLTVL.

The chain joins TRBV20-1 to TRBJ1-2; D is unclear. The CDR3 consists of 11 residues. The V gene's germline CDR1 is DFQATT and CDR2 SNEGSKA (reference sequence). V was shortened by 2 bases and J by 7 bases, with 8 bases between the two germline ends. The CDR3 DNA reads TGCAGTGCTAGACTCTCCCTTGGCTACACCTTC. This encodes CSARLSLGYTF.

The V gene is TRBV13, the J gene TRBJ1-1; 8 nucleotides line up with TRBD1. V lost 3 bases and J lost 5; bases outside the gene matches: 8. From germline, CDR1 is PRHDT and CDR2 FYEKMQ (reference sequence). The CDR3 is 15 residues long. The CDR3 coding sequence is TGTGCCAGCAGCTTCAGGGGGCGCAGATGGACTGAAGCTTTCTTT. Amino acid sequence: CASSFRGRRWTEAFF.

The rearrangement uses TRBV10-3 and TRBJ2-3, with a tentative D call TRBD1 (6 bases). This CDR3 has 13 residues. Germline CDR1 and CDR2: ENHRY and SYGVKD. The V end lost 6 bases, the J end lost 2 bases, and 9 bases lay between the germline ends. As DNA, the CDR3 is TGTGCCATCAGGGGGGCGACCACAGATACGCAGTATTTT. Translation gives CAIRGATTDTQYF.

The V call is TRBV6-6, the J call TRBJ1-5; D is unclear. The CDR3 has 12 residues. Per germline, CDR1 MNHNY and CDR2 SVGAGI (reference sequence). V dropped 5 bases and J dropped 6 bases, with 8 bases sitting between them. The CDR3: CASSQTRQPQHF. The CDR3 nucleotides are TGTGCCAGCAGTCAAACACGTCAGCCCCAGCATTTT.

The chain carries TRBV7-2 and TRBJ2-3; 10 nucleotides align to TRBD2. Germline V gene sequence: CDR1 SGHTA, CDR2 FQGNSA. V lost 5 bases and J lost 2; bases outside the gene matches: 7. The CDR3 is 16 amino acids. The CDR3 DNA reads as TGTGCCAGCAGCCTTCGGACTAGCGGAACCACAGATACGCAGTATTTT. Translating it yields CASSLRTSGTTDTQYF.

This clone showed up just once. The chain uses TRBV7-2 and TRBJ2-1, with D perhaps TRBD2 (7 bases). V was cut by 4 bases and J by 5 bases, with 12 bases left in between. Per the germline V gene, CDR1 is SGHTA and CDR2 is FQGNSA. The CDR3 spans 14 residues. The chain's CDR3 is CASSSAGANNEQFF. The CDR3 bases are TGTGCCAGCAGCTCTGCGGGGGCCAACAATGAGCAGTTCTTC.

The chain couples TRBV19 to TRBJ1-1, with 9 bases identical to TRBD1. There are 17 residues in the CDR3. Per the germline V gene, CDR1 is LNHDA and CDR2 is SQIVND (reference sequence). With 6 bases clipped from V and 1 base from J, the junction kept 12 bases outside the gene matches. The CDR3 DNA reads TGTGCCAGTAGCGTCCGGACAGGGGTAGCGGGGAACACTGAAGCTTTCTTT. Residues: CASSVRTGVAGNTEAFF.

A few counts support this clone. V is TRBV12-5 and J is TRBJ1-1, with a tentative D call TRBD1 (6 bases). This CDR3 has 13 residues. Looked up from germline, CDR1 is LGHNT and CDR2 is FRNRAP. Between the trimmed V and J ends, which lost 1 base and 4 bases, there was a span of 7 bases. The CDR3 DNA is TGTGCTAGTGGTTTGGGAGGGGGCACTGAAGCTTTCTTT. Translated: CASGLGGGTEAFF.

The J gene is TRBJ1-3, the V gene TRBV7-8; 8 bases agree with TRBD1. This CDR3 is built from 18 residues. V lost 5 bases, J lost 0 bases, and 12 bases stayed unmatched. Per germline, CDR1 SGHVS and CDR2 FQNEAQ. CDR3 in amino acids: CASSPRTRGLLSGNTIYF. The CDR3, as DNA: TGTGCCAGCAGCCCCAGGACCAGGGGGCTCCTCTCTGGAAACACCATATATTTT.

The CDR3 DNA sequence: TGCAGCGTGCGGGACGGATTGGAGGAGCAGTACTTC. Translation gives CSVRDGLEEQYF. This chain connects TRBV29-1 to TRBJ2-7, with D possibly TRBD2 on 6 matching bases. Germline V gene lookup returns CDR1 SQVTM and CDR2 ANQGSEA. This CDR3 is 12 amino acids long. The ends were cut back, 6 bases at V and 7 bases at J, with 16 bases in the middle.

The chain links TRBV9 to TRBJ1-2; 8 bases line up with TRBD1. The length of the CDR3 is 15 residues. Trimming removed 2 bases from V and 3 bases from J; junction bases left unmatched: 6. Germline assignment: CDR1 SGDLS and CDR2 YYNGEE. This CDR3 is CASSVANRGYYGYTF. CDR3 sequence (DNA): TGTGCCAGCAGCGTCGCGAACAGGGGGTACTATGGCTACACCTTC.